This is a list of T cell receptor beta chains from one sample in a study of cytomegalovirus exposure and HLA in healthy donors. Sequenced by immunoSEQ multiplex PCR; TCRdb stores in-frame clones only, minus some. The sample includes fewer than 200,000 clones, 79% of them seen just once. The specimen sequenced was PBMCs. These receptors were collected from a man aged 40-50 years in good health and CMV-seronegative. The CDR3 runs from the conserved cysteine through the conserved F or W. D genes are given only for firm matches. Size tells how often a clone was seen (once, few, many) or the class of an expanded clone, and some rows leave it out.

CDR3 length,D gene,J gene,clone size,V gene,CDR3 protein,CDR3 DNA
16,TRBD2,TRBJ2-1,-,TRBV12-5,CASGLGAGGPHNEQFF,TGTGCTAGTGGTCTGGGGGCGGGAGGGCCCCACAATGAGCAGTTCTTC
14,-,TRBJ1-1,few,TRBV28,CASSLYRGKTEAFF,TGTGCCAGCAGTTTATATCGGGGAAAAACTGAAGCTTTCTTT
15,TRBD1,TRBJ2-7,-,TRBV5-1,CASSLGTGGSYEQYF,TGCGCCAGCAGCTTGGGGACAGGGGGCTCCTACGAGCAGTACTTC
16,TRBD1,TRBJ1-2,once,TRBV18,CASSPIPRTGSYGYTF,TGTGCCAGCTCACCGATCCCTAGGACAGGGAGCTATGGCTACACCTTC
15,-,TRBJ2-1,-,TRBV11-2,CASSLQGLSDNEQFF,TGTGCCAGCAGCTTACAGGGGCTATCCGACAATGAGCAGTTCTTC
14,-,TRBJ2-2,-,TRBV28,CASSPGSYTGELFF,TGTGCCAGCAGTCCGGGATCCTACACCGGGGAGCTGTTTTTT
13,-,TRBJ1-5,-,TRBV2,CASSPRGVQPQHF,TGTGCCAGCAGTCCCAGGGGAGTGCAGCCCCAGCATTTT
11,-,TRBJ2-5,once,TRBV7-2,CASREQETQYF,TGTGCCAGCAGGGAGCAAGAGACCCAGTACTTC
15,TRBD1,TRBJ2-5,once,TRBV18,CASSSRTGGRETQYF,TGTGCCAGCTCATCACGGACAGGGGGCCGGGAGACCCAGTACTTC
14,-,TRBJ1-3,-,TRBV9,CASSVAGGGNTIYF,TGTGCCAGCAGCGTAGCCGGGGGTGGGAACACCATATATTTT
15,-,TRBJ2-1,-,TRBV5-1,CASSAGVSSYNEQFF,TGCGCCAGCAGCGCGGGCGTGAGCTCCTACAATGAGCAGTTCTTC
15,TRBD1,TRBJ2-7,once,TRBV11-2,CASSLTGMRSYEQYF,TGTGCCAGCAGTTTGACAGGGATGAGGTCCTACGAGCAGTACTTC
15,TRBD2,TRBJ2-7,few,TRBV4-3,CASSQGTGGVWEQYF,TGCGCCAGCAGCCAAGGAACGGGAGGGGTATGGGAGCAGTACTTC
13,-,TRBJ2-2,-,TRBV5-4,CASTGTITGELFF,TGTGCCAGTACCGGGACAATCACCGGGGAGCTGTTTTTT
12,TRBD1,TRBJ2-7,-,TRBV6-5,CASTMPGGEQYF,TGTGCCAGCACCATGCCAGGGGGCGAGCAGTACTTC
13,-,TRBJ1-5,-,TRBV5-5,CASSLDTNQPQHF,TGTGCCAGCAGCTTGGACACCAATCAGCCCCAGCATTTT
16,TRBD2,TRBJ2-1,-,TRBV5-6,CASSPGLAVIYNEQFF,TGTGCCAGCAGCCCGGGACTAGCGGTCATCTACAATGAGCAGTTCTTC
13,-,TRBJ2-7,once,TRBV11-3,CASSSGLSYEQYF,TGTGCCAGCAGTTCAGGACTTTCCTACGAGCAGTACTTC
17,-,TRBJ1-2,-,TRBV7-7,CASSHLEGGQSNYGYTF,TGTGCCAGCAGCCACTTAGAGGGGGGGCAGTCGAACTATGGCTACACCTTC
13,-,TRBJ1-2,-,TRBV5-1,CASSPDRLYGYTF,TGCGCCAGCAGCCCGGACAGACTCTATGGCTACACCTTC
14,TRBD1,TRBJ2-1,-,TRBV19,CASSLGQGADEQFF,TGTGCCAGTAGTTTGGGACAGGGGGCGGATGAGCAGTTCTTC
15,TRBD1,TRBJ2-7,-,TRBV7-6,CASSLGDSPEYEQYF,TGTGCCAGCAGCTTAGGGGACAGCCCCGAATACGAGCAGTACTTC
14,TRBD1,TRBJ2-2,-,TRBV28,CASSWAGGPGELFF,TGTGCCAGCAGTTGGGCAGGGGGCCCCGGGGAGCTGTTTTTT
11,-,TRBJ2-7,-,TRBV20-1,CSGRYSYEQYF,TGCAGTGGCAGGTACTCCTACGAGCAGTACTTC
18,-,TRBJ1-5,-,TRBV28,CASSLRVSRGLGNQPQHF,TGTGCCAGCAGTTTAAGGGTCTCGAGGGGGTTGGGGAATCAGCCCCAGCATTTT
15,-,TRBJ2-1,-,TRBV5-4,CASSRGVAGFGEQFF,TGTGCCAGCAGCCGCGGAGTAGCTGGCTTCGGTGAGCAGTTCTTC
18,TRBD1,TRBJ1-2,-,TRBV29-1,CSVEDRSHSDREYYGYTF,TGCAGCGTTGAAGATCGCAGTCATAGTGACAGGGAATACTATGGCTACACCTTC
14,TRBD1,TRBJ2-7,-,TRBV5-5,CASSLGTGAYEQYF,TGTGCCAGCAGCTTGGGGACAGGGGCCTACGAGCAGTACTTC
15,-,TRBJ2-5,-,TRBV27,CASSQGLPKRETQYF,TGTGCCAGCAGTCAGGGACTCCCCAAAAGAGAGACCCAGTACTTC
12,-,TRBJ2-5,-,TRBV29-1,CSVAGGQETQYF,TGCAGCGTTGCCGGGGGCCAAGAGACCCAGTACTTC
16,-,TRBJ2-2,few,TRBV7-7,CASSLVGGENTGELFF,TGTGCTAGCAGCTTAGTAGGCGGGGAAAACACCGGGGAGCTGTTTTTT
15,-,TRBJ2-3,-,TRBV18,CASSPLPREPDTQYF,TGTGCCAGCTCACCGTTGCCGAGGGAGCCAGATACGCAGTATTTT
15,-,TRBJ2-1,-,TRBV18,CASSPVLEVYNEQFF,TGTGCCAGCTCACCGGTACTAGAGGTCTACAATGAGCAGTTCTTC
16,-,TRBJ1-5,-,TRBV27,CASSLSAGVGNQPQHF,TGTGCCAGCAGTTTATCGGCAGGGGTGGGCAATCAGCCCCAGCATTTT
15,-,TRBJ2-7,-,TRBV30,CACLLKATVTYEQYF,TGTGCCTGCCTCCTTAAAGCGACTGTCACCTACGAGCAGTACTTC
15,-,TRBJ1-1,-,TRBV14,CASSPSGGLATEAFF,TGTGCCAGCAGCCCCTCCGGGGGGCTGGCCACTGAAGCTTTCTTT
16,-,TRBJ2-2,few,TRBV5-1,CASSPGQQGNTGELFF,TGCGCCAGCAGCCCGGGACAACAGGGGAACACCGGGGAGCTGTTTTTT
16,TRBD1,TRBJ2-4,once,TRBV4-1,CASSQDRTGGAGSQYF,TGCGCCAGCAGCCAAGACCGGACAGGGGGCGCAGGCAGTCAGTACTTC
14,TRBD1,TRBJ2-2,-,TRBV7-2,CASRLDRGTGELFF,TGTGCCAGCCGCTTAGACAGGGGGACCGGGGAGCTGTTTTTT
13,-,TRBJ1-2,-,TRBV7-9,CASSFGQSRGYTF,TGTGCCAGCAGCTTCGGACAGAGTAGGGGCTACACCTTC
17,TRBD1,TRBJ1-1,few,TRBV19,CASSIGTGRFANTEAFF,TGTGCCAGTAGTATAGGGACAGGGAGGTTCGCGAACACTGAAGCTTTCTTT
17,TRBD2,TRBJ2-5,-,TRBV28,CASRRWGTSGSGETQYF,TGTGCCAGCAGGCGATGGGGGACTAGCGGGAGTGGGGAGACCCAGTACTTC
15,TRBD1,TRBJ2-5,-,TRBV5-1,CASSLETGGKETQYF,TGCGCCAGCAGCTTGGAAACAGGGGGCAAAGAGACCCAGTACTTC
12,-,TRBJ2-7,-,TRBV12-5,CASGSAENEQYF,TGTGCTAGTGGTAGCGCGGAAAACGAGCAGTACTTC
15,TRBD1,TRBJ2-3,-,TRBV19,CASSRGGAGADTQYF,TGTGCCAGTTCGAGAGGGGGCGCAGGGGCAGATACGCAGTATTTT
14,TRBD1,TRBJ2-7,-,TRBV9,CASSPSGTDSEQYF,TGTGCCAGCAGCCCATCCGGGACAGACTCCGAGCAGTACTTC
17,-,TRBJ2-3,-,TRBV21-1,CASSKPSRGSGLDTQYF,TGTGCCAGCAGCAAACCCAGTCGTGGTAGCGGCTTAGATACGCAGTATTTT
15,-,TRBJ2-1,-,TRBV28,CASSSPGWPRHEQFF,TGTGCCAGCAGCTCACCCGGGTGGCCCCGGCATGAGCAGTTCTTC
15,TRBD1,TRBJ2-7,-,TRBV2,CASSEDWGQGYEQYF,TGTGCCAGCAGTGAAGATTGGGGACAGGGCTACGAGCAGTACTTC